The entry below describes one T cell receptor beta chain. The CDR3 is 14 amino acids. V lost 2 bases and J lost 0, with 8 bases in between. The germline gives CDR1 MDHEN, CDR2 SYDVKM. Participants were aged about 18 to 95 years, lived in around 25 US areas, and enrolled virtually. The data are from a study of blood T cell repertoires in COVID-19. Whole-study context: Researchers got acute and convalescent COVID-19 samples from the United States, Italy and Spain. PBMCs, B-cell-depleted T cells, or T cells provided the cDNA or gDNA that made up the material.

Under the authors' procedure: From reference gene primer amplification, estimates of nucleated cell counts were derived. Some clones are missing from TCRdb's copy, which holds only in-frame ones; the method was immunoSEQ multiplex PCR. V and J calls and clone size are copied from that table; D and trimming were computed from the DNA. The sample has 250,000 to 350,000 clones; roughly 90% are singletons. Material: PBMCs or T cells enriched from blood (not recorded which). V usage is TRBV28 and J usage is TRBJ2-7; D not certain. The receptor was derived from a woman in her twenties or thirties who had recovered from COVID-19. The CDR3 sequence is CASSLMSSSYEQYF. The CDR3 bases are TGTGCCAGCAGTTTAATGAGTAGCTCCTACGAGCAGTACTTC.